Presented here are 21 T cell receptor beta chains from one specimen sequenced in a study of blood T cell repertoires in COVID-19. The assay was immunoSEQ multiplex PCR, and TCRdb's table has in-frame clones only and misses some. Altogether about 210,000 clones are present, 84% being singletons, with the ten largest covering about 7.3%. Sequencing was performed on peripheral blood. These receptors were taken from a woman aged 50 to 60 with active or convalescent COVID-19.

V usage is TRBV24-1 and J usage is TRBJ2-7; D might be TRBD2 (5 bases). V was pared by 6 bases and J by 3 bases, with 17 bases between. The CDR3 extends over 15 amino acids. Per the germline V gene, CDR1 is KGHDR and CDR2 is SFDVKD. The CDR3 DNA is TGTGCCACCAGTCGGGGAGACCCCGGAAGCTACGAGCAGTACTTC. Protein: CATSRGDPGSYEQYF.

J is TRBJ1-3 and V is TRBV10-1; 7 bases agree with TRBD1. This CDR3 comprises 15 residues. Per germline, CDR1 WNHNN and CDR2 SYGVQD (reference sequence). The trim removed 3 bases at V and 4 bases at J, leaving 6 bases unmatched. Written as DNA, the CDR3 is TGCGCCAGCAGTGAAACCGGGACAGCAGGAAACACCATATATTTT. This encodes CASSETGTAGNTIYF.

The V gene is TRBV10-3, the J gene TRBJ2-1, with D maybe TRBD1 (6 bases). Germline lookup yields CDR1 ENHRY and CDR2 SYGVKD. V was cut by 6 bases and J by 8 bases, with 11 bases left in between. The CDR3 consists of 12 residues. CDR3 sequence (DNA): TGTGCCATCAGGGGGGCGTCTGATGAGCAGTTCTTC. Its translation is CAIRGASDEQFF.

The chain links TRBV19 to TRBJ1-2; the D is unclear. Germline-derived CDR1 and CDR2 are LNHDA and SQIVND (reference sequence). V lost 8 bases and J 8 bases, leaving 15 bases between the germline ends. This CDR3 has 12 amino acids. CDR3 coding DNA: TGTGCCAGTTCTTTTACCCCCCTAGGCTACACCTTC. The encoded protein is CASSFTPLGYTF.

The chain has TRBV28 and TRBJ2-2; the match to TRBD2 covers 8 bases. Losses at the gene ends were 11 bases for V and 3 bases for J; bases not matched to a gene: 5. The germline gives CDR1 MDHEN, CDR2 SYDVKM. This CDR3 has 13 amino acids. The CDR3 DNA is TGTGCCGGCCGGGGGGGGTACACCGGGGAGCTGTTTTTT. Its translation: CAGRGGYTGELFF.

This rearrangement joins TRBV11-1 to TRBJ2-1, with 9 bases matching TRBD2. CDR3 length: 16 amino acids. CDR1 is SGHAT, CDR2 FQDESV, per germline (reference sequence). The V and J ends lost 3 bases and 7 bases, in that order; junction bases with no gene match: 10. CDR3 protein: CASSFSRGGARNEQFF. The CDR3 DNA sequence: TGTGCCAGCAGCTTTTCCCGCGGGGGGGCAAGAAATGAGCAGTTCTTC.

CDR3 coding DNA: TGTGCCAGCAGTTACCAGACAGGGTCCTATGGCTACACCTTC. This encodes CASSYQTGSYGYTF. This chain links TRBV6-6 with TRBJ1-2; 7 nucleotides line up with TRBD1. The J segment lost 4 bases and the V segment lost 2 bases, leaving 4 bases of the junction unmatched. The CDR3 consists of 14 residues. Looked up from germline, CDR1 is MNHNY and CDR2 is SVGAGI (reference sequence).

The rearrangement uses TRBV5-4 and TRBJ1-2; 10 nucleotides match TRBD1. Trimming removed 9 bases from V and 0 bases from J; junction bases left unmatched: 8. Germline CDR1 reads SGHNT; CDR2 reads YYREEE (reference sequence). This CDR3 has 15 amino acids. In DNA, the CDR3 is TGTGCCATGGGGACAGGGGCCGATTCTAACTATGGCTACACCTTC. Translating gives CAMGTGADSNYGYTF.

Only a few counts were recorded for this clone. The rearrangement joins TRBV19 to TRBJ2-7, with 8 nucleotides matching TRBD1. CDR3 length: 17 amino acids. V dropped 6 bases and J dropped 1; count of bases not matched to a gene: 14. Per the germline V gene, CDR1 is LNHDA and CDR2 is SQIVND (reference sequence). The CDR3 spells CASSISGLGTGSYEQYF. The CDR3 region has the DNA TGTGCCAGTAGCATCTCGGGGTTGGGGACAGGTTCCTACGAGCAGTACTTC.

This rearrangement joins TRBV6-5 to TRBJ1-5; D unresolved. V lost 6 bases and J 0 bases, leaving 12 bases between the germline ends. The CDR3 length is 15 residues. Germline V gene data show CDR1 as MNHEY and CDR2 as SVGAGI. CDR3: CASRNQAYSNQPQHF. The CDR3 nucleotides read TGTGCCAGCAGAAACCAGGCGTATAGCAATCAGCCCCAGCATTTT.

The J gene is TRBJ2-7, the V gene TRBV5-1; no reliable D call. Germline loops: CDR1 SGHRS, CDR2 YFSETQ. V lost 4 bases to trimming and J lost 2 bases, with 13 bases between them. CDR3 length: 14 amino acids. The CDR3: CASSPSLTTYEQYF. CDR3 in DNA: TGCGCCAGCAGCCCTTCCCTTACTACCTACGAGCAGTACTTC. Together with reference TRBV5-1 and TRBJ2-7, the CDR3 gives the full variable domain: KAGVTQTPRYLIKTRGQQVTLSCSPISGHRSVSWYQQTPGQGLQFLFEYFSETQRNKGNFPGRFSGRQFSNSRSEMNVSTLELGDSALYLCASSPSLTTYEQYFGPGTRLTVT.

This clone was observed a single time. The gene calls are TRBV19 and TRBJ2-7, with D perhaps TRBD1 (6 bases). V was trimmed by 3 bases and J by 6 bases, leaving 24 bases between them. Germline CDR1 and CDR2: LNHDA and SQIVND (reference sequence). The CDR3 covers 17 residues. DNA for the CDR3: TGTGCCAGTAGTATCACCCATGCCAGGACAGTGGCGGCCGAGCAGTACTTC. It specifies CASSITHARTVAAEQYF.

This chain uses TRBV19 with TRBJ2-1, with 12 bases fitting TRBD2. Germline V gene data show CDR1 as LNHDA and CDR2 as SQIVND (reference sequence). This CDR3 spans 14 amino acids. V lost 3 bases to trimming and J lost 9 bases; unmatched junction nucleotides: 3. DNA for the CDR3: TGTGCCAGTAGTATGGCTAGCGGGAGGGGTGAGCAGTTCTTC. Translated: CASSMASGRGEQFF.

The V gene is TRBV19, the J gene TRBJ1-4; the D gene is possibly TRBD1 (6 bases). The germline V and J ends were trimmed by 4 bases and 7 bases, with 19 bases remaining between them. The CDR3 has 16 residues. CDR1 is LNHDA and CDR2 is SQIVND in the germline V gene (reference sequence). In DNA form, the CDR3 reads TGTGCCAGTAGTACCCGGGAAGTTGGGGGCATTGAAAAACTGTTTTTT. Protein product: CASSTREVGGIEKLFF.

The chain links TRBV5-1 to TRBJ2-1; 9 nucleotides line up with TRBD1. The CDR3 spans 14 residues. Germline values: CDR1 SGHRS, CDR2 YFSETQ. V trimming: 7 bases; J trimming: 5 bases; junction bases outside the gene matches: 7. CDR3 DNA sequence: TGCGCCAGCTTTCCTGGACAGGGGAACAATGAGCAGTTCTTC. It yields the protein CASFPGQGNNEQFF.

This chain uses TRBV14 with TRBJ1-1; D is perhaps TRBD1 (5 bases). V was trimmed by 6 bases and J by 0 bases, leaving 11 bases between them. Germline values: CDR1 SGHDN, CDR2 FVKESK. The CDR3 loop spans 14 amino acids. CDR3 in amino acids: CASRLQVMNTEAFF. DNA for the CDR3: TGTGCCAGCAGGCTACAGGTTATGAACACTGAAGCTTTCTTT. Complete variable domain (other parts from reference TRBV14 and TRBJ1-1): EAGVTQFPSHSVIEKGQTVTLRCDPISGHDNLYWYRRVMGKEIKFLLHFVKESKQDESGMPNNRFLAERTGGTYSTLKVQPAELEDSGVYFCASRLQVMNTEAFFGQGTRLTVV.

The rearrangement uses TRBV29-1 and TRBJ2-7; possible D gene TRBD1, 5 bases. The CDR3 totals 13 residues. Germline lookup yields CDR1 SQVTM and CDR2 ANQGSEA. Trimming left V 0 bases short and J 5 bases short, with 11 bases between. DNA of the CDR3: TGCAGCGTTGAAGAGGCAGGGCGGAACGAGCAGTACTTC. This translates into CSVEEAGRNEQYF.

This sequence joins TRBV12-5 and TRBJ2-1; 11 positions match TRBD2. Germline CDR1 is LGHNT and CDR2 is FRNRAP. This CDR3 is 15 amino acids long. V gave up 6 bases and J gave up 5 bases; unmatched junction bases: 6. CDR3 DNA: TGTGCTAGTGGCCCCGGGACTAGCGGCCACAATGAGCAGTTCTTC. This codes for CASGPGTSGHNEQFF.

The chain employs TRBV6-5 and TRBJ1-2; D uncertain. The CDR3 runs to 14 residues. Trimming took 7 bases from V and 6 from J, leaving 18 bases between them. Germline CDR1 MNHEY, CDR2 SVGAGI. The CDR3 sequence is CASNFVGLVNGYTF. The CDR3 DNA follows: TGTGCCAGCAACTTCGTTGGTCTGGTGAATGGCTACACCTTC.

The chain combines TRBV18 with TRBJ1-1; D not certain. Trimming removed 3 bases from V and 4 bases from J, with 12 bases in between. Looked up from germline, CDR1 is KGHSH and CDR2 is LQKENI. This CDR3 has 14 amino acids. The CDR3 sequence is CASSPAGVATEAFF. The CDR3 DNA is TGTGCCAGCTCACCCGCCGGGGTGGCCACTGAAGCTTTCTTT.

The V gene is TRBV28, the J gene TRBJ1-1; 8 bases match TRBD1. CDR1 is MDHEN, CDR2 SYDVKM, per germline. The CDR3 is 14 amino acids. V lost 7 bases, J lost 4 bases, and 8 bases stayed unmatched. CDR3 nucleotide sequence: TGTGCCAGCACCTGGACAGGGCGGTTCACTGAAGCTTTCTTT. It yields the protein CASTWTGRFTEAFF.